This section outlines one T cell receptor beta chain sequence together with its context. By sample share, this clonotype is large (0.1 to 1%). It has no known antigen specificity. Base qualities are not at hand, and no much larger clone is one base apart. The data belong to a study of esophageal squamous cell carcinoma under preoperative chemotherapy listed by TCRdb under 2018. For context, the study as a whole: The study profiled TCR repertoires of both peripheral blood T cells and tumor-infiltrating lymphocytes. The study assessed how paclitaxel-nedaplatin chemotherapy affected T-cell receptor repertoires in patients with esophageal squamous cell carcinoma. About 5 patients with primary esophageal squamous cell carcinoma made up the cohort. Repertoires from samples obtained before paclitaxel-nedaplatin therapy were compared with repertoires from samples obtained after paclitaxel-nedaplatin therapy. The research as a whole found: Post-treatment tumor-infiltrating lymphocytes appeared to be derived in part from peripheral T cells migrating into the tumor, rather than solely from local clonal changes. After chemotherapy, peripheral T cells showed a significant rise in TCR diversity, whereas tumor-infiltrating lymphocytes did not. Only 5 or 6 patients with esophageal squamous cell carcinoma were analyzed, making for a small cohort. Immediate and substantial changes in clonotype frequency were induced by paclitaxel-nedaplatin therapy, and contraction rather than amplification was more likely to be observed among abundant clones.

The protocol used for the library was PCR. The instrument was a HiSeq X Ten. High-throughput sequencing was used to characterize TCR repertoires. Starting from the raw public reads, TCRdb applied fastp trimming at Q25, assembled clones with MiXCR and retained in-frame beta chains. Entries that share a CDR3 protein sequence are merged under the most common genes and DNA. The sample table records 30,000 or so distinct CDR3 sequences; 52% of these occur just once. Of the sample, around 23% falls within the top ten clones. The junction carries 13 bases between V and J, which are trimmed by 1 base and 4 bases respectively. From a lookup of the germline V gene, CDR1 and CDR2 are SGHVS and FQNEAQ. From its cysteine to its phenylalanine, the CDR3 spans 15 amino acids. Of the read, only the CDR3 DNA is kept; its 45 bases are in frame from base 1. The time point label on this specimen signifies: after preoperative PTX-NDP chemotherapy. Patients received paclitaxel-nedaplatin as preoperative chemotherapy before surgery.

This material was acquired from a patient given preoperative chemotherapy. The V gene is TRBV7-8 and the J gene is TRBJ1-2, and possibly TRBD1, on 5 matching bases. This receptor was identified in a human donor with esophageal squamous cell carcinoma. The donor label of this sample is uncertain. The encoded CDR3 is CASSLGGGMSYGYTF. The sequenced DNA is TGTGCCAGCAGCTTAGGTGGGGGGATGAGCTATGGCTACACCTTC.